The clone carrying this T cell receptor beta chain shows up as large by frequency. The antigen is unknown. Each sample's input was 200 to 250 ng genomic DNA, some 38,000 genome equivalents. CDR1 MNHNY and CDR2 SVGAGI come from the germline V gene (reference sequence). The CDR3 is 13 amino acids. This sample stems from a study of T cell clusters in autoimmune cytopenias. Study observations and caveats: Compared with active autoimmune hepatitis patients, healthy donors showed around 3-fold more exclusive TRB clusters. Functional roles of the in silico T cell clusters still await experimental validation. Primary autoimmune cytopenia patients seemingly lacked the physiological T cell clusters found in healthy donors. TRB repertoire shifts in secondary cytopenia and chronic lymphocytic leukemia mostly reflected lymphoma, not autoimmunity.

TRB was amplified by touch-down multiplex PCR, primer pools A and B combined. For each CDR3 protein, TCRdb gives one entry from its re-call of the multiplex PCR reads, without DNA. The sample features about 5,000 distinct CDR3 sequences, with approximately 26% in its top ten. The sample taken for sequencing was peripheral blood. The receptor comes from a human donor with an autoimmune cytopenia or autoimmune hepatitis (not recorded which). The chain employs TRBV6-6 and TRBJ2-7; the D call from TCRdb, TRBD2, cannot be confirmed without DNA. CDR3 loop: CASRAAGGGEQYF.